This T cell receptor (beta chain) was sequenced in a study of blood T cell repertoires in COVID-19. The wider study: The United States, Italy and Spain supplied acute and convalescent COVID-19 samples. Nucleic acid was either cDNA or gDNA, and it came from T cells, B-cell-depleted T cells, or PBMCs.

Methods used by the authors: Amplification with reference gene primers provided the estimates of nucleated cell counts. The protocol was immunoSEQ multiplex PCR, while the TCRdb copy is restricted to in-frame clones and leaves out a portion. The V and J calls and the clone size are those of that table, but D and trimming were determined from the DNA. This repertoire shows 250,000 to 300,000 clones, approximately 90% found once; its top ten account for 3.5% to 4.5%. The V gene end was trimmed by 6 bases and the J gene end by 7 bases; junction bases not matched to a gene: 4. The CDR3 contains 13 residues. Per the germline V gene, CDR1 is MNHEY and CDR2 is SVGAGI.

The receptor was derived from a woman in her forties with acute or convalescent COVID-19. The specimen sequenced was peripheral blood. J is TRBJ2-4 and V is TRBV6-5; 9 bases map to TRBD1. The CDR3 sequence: CASSPDRGNIQYF. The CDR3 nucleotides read TGTGCCAGCAGCCCCGACAGGGGGAACATTCAGTACTTC.